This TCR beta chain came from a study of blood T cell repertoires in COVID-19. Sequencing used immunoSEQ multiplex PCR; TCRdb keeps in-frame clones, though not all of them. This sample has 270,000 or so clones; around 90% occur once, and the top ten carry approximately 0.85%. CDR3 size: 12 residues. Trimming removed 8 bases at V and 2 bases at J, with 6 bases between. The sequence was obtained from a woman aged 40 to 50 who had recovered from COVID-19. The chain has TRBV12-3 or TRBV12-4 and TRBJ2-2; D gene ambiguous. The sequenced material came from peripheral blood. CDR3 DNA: TGTGCCAGCCTGCTAAACACCGGGGAGCTGTTTTTT. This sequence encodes CASLLNTGELFF.